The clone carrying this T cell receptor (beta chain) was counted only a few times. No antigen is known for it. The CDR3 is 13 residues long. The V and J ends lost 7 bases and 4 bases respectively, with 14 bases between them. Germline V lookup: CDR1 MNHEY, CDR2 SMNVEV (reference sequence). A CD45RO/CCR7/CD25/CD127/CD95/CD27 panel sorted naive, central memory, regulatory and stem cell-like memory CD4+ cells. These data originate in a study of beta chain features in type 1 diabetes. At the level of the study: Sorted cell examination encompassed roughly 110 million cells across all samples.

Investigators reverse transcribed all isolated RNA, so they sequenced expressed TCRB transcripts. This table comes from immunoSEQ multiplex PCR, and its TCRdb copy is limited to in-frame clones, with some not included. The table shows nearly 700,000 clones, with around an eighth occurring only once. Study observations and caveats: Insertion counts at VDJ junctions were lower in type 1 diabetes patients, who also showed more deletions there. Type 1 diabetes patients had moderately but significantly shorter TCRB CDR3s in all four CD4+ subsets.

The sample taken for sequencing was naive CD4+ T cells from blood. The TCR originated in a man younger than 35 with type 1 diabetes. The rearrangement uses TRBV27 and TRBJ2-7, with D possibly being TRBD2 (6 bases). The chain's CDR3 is CASIARRGYEQYF. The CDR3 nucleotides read TGTGCCAGCATAGCCCGGAGGGGATACGAGCAGTACTTC.